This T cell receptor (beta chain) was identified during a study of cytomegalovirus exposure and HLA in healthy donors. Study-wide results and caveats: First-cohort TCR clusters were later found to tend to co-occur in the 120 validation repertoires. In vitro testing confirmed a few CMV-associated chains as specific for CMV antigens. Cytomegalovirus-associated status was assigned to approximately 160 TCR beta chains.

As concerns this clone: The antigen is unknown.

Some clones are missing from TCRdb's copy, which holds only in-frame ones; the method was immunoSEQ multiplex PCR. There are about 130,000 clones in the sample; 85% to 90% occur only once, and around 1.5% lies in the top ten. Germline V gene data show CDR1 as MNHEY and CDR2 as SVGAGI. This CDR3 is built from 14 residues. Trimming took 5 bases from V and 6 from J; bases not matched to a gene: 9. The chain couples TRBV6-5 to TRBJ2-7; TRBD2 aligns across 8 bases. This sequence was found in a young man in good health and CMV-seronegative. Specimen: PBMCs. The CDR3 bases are TGTGCCAGCAGTCTAGGACTAGCTCGGTTCGAGCAGTACTTC. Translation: CASSLGLARFEQYF.